The present T cell receptor (beta chain) was sequenced within a study of blood T cell repertoires in COVID-19 (dated by TCRdb to 2018 to 2021). For context, the study as a whole: The collaborator samples originated in the United States, Italy and Spain and spanned the acute and convalescent phases of COVID-19. The material from the prospective study consisted of cDNA or gDNA derived from T cells, B-cell-depleted T cells, or PBMCs. Subjects who had been exposed to COVID-19, were actively infected with it, or had recovered from it provided the deeply sampled blood TCRbeta repertoires that made up the dataset. The repertoires were made available in a free public database intended to serve as a resource for research on the immune response to SARS-CoV-2. The samples were drawn from the first 160 participants of the ongoing ImmuneRACE study and from 950 to 1,500 subjects provided by 6 global collaborators. Nearly every sample came with metadata listing a de-identified subject ID, COVID-19 status, age in years and sex. Where available, HLA class I and class II types were taken from metadata supplied by the sample provider and were not determined by assay-based typing. Overall study outcomes, separate from this receptor: How much clinical and demographic metadata was included differed by source and by participant, and the metadata was provided uncurated.

In Seattle, one collaborating source enrolled patients while the infection was active and tracked those patients longitudinally over the course of disease. Each collaborating institution followed its own protocols to collect whole blood in K2EDTA tubes. For TCRbeta analysis, collaborators shipped samples in one of three forms: frozen whole blood, isolated PBMCs, or DNA extracted from either of those sample types. A remark on this clone: It lacks a known antigen. Qualities for individual bases were not recorded, and no much larger clone is one base off.

The germline V gene specifies MNHNS as CDR1 and SASEGT as CDR2. Taken from cysteine to phenylalanine, the CDR3 has 18 residues. Only the CDR3 portion is preserved as DNA: 54 bases, with reading frame beginning at the first base. Relative to germline, V is missing 0 bases and J is missing 2 bases, with 6 bases of the junction outside any gene match. TCRbeta CDR3 regions were amplified from genomic DNA using the immunoSEQ Assay, a bias-controlled multiplex PCR. For the original study's pipeline: The number of nucleated cells in each sample was estimated by amplification of reference gene primers within the assay. To quantify the absolute abundance of each unique TCRbeta CDR3 rearrangement, sequence reads were collapsed and filtered. For each sample, productive Simpson clonality was calculated as the square root of Simpson's diversity index over productive rearrangements. TCRdb carries this immuneACCESS record with in-frame sequences only. Its versions omit some clonotypes, under half of them owing to an unresolved V gene in the studies checked, with the rest unexplained. Clone size and V and J calls were adopted from that table, with D and trimming inferred from the DNA. A total of 130,000 or so clones appear in this sample, approximately 89% of them only once. The top ten hold about an eighth of the sample.

The rearranged chain carries TRBV6-1 and TRBJ1-6, and 8 bases in between align with TRBD1. This TCR was sampled from a woman in her 70s with COVID-19, enrolled during active disease. The material sequenced was peripheral blood. This receptor has the CDR3 CASSEAWQGAAYNSPLHF. The bases are TGTGCCAGCAGTGAAGCGTGGCAGGGGGCGGCCTATAATTCACCCCTCCACTTT.